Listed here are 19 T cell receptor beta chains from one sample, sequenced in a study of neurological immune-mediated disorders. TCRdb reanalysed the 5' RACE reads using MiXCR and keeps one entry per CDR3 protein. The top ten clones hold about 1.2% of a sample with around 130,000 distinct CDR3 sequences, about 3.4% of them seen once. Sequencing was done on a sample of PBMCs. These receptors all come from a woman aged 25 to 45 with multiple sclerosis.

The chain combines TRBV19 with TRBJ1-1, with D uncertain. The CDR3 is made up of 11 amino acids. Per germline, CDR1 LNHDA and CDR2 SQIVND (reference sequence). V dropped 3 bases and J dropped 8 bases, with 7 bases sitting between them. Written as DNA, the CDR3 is TGTGCCAGTAGTATTCTGCGAGAAGCTTTCTTT. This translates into CASSILREAFF.

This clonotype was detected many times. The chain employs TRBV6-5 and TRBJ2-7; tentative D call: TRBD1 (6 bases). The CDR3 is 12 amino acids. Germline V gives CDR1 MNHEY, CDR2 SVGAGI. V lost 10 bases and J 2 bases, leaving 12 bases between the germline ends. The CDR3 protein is CATAQGTYEQYF. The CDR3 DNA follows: TGTGCCACTGCACAGGGTACCTACGAGCAGTACTTC.

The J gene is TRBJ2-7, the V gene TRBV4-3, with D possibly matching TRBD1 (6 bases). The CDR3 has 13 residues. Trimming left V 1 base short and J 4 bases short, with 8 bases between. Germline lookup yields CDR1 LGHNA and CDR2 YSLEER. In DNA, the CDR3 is TGCGCCAGCAGCCAAGGTACAGGGTACGAGCAGTACTTC. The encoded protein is CASSQGTGYEQYF.

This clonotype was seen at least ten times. The CDR3: CASNPRQGRITDTQYF. CDR3 nucleotides: TGTGCCAGCAACCCGAGACAGGGGAGGATCACAGATACGCAGTATTTT. The chain couples TRBV12-3 or TRBV12-4 to TRBJ2-3, with 8 bases identical to TRBD1. CDR3 length: 16 amino acids. The V and J ends lost 7 bases and 2 bases, in that order; junction bases with no gene match: 11.

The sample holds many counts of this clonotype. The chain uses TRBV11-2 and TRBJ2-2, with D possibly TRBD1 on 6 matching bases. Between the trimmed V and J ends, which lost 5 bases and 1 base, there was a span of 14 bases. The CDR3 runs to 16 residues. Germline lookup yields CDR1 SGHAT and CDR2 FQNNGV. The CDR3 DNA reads TGTGCCAGCAGCGCGCCGCCGGGACAGAACACCGGGGAGCTGTTTTTT. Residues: CASSAPPGQNTGELFF. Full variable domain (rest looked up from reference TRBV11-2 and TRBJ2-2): EAGVAQSPRYKIIEKRQSVAFWCNPISGHATLYWYQQILGQGPKLLIQFQNNGVVDDSQLPKDRFSAERLKGVDSTLKIQPAKLEDSAVYLCASSAPPGQNTGELFFGEGSRLTVL.

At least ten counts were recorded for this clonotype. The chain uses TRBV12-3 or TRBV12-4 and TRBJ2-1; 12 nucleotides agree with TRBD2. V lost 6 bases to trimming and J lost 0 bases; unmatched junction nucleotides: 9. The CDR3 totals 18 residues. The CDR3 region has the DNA TGTGCCAGCAGCCGGCGGACTAGCGGGGTTGGCTCCTACAATGAGCAGTTCTTC. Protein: CASSRRTSGVGSYNEQFF.

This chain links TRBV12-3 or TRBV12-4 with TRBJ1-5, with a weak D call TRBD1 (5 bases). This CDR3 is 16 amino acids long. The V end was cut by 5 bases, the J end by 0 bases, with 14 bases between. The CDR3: CASSAQGGVSNQPQHF. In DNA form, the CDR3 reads TGTGCCAGCAGTGCCCAAGGAGGGGTTAGCAATCAGCCCCAGCATTTT.

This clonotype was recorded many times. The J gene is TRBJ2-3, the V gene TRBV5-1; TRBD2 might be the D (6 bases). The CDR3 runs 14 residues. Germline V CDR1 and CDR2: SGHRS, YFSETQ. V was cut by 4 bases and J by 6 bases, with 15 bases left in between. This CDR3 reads CASSRREESDTQYF. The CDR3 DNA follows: TGCGCCAGCAGCCGCAGGGAGGAATCCGATACGCAGTATTTT.

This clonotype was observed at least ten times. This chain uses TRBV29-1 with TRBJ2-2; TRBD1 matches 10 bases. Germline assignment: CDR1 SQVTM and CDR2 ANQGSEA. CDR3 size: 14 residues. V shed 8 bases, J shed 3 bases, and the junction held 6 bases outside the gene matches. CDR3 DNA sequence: TGCAGCATCCGACAGGGGGCTTACACCGGGGAGCTGTTTTTT. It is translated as CSIRQGAYTGELFF.

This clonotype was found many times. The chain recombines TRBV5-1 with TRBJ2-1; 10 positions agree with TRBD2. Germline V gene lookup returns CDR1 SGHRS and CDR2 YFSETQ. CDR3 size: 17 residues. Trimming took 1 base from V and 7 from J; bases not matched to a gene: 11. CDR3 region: CASSLLGLAGVHNEQFF. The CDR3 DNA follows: TGCGCCAGCAGCTTGTTAGGTCTAGCGGGAGTTCATAATGAGCAGTTCTTC.

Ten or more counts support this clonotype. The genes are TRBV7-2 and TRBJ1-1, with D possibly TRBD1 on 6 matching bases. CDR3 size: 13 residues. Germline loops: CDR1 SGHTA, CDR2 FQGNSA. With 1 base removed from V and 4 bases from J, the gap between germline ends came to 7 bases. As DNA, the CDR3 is TGTGCCAGCAGCTTAGTGGGGGCCACTGAAGCTTTCTTT. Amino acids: CASSLVGATEAFF.

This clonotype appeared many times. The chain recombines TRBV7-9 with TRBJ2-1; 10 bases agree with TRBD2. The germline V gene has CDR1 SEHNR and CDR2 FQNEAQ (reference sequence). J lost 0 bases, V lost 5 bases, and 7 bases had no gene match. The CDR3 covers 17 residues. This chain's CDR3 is CASSRTSGAVSYNEQFF. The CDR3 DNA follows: TGTGCCAGCAGCCGCACTAGCGGGGCAGTCTCCTACAATGAGCAGTTCTTC.

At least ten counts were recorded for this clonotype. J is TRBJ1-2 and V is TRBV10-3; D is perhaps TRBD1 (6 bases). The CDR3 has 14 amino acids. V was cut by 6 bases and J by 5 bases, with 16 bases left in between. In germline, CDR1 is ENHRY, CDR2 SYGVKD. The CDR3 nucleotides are TGTGCCATCAGGACGGACAGAGGAGATTATGGCTACACCTTC. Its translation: CAIRTDRGDYGYTF.

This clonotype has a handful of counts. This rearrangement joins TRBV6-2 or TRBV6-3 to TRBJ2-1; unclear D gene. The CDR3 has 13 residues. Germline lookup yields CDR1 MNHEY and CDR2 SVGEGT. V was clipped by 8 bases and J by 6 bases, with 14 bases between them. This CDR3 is CASLLPGGNEQFF. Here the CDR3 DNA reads TGTGCCAGCCTGTTACCAGGCGGCAATGAGCAGTTCTTC.

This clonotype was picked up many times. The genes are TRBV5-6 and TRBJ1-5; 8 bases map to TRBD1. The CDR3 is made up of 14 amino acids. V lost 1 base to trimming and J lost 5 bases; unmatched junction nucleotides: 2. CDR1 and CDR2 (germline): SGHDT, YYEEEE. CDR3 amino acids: CASSLSGGDQPQHF. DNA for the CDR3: TGTGCCAGCAGCTTGTCAGGGGGCGATCAGCCCCAGCATTTT.

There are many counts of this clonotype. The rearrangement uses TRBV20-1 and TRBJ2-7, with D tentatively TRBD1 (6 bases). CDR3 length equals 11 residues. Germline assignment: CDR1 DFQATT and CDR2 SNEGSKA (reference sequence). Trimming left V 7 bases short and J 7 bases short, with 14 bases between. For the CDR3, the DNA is TGCAGTGTTGGGGGCGCTAAGGAGCAGTACTTC. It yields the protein CSVGGAKEQYF.

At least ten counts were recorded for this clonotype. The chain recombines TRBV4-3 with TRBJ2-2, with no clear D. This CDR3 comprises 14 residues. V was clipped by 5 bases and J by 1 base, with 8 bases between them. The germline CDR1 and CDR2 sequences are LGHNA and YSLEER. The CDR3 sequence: CASSELLNTGELFF. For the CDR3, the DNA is TGCGCCAGCAGCGAGCTACTGAACACCGGGGAGCTGTTTTTT.

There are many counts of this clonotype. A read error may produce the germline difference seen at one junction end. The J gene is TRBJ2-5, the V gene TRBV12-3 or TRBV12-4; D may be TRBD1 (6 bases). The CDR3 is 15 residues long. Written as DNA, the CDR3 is TGTGCCAGCACCTACACCACAGGGACGCAAGAGTCCCAGTACTTC. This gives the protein CASTYTTGTQESQYF.

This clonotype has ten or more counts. The CDR3 reads CASSYGGRDNQPQHF. The CDR3 bases are TGTGCCAGCAGTTACGGGGGGCGCGACAATCAGCCCCAGCATTTT. The chain joins TRBV6-2 or TRBV6-3 to TRBJ1-5, with D possibly being TRBD1 (6 bases). This CDR3 contains 15 residues. The germline V gene has CDR1 MNHEY and CDR2 SVGEGT. V was shortened by 2 bases and J by 3 bases, with 11 bases between the two germline ends.